Sequencing of this T cell receptor beta chain was carried out in a study of beta chain features in type 1 diabetes. About the research overall: Cell yields, age and gender were similar between patients and healthy donors.

TCRB transcripts that were expressed got sequenced, as all of the isolated RNA had been reverse transcribed. The data were produced by immunoSEQ multiplex PCR, yet TCRdb's version contains in-frame clones alone and is incomplete. The table shows some 160,000 clones, with approximately 10% occurring only once. A single heparinised blood sample, averaging around 0.11 L, was obtained per donor. This clone turned up a few times. Its target is unknown. Study findings and constraints: Cells expressing TCR highly could be over-represented by cDNA sequencing. When Type 1 diabetes patients were examined, their TCRB CDR3s proved moderately but significantly shorter in all four CD4+ subsets.

The receptor was isolated from a young woman with type 1 diabetes. The source material was central memory CD4+ T cells from blood.

The CDR3 region has the DNA TGTGCCAGCAGTCAGAACCGGGAGGGGGCCAATGAGCAGTTCTTC. Its translation: CASSQNREGANEQFF. The rearrangement joins TRBV2 to TRBJ2-1, with D possibly matching TRBD2 (8 bases). Germline V lookup: CDR1 SNHLY, CDR2 FYNNEI. V was shortened by 5 bases and J by 6 bases, with 17 bases between the two germline ends. The CDR3 has 15 amino acids.